This entry lists 20 T cell receptor beta chains sequenced from one sample in a study of T cell responses to AZD1222 COVID-19 vaccine. Here immunoSEQ multiplex PCR was the method, and the copy in TCRdb shows in-frame clones only, minus some. The profile shows approximately 120,000 clones, 89% of them singletons. Material: peripheral blood, obtained on day 0 of AZD1222 vaccination. These TCRs come from an adult in good health.

V gene TRBV18 combines with J gene TRBJ1-6; tentative D call: TRBD1 (6 bases). V was trimmed by 4 bases and J by 5 bases, leaving 12 bases between them. Germline CDR1 KGHSH, CDR2 LQKENI. CDR3 length: 15 residues. Here the CDR3 reads CASSLQRGDNSPLHF. As DNA, the CDR3 is TGTGCCAGCTCACTACAAAGGGGGGATAATTCACCCCTCCACTTT. Full variable domain (rest looked up from reference TRBV18 and TRBJ1-6): NAGVMQNPRHLVRRRGQEARLRCSPMKGHSHVYWYRQLPEEGLKFMVYLQKENIIDESGMPKERFSAEFPKEGPSILRIQQVVRGDSAAYFCASSLQRGDNSPLHFGNGTRLTVT.

The V and J genes are TRBV19 and TRBJ1-1, with D uncertain. The V gene lost 1 base and the J gene lost 0 bases, with 12 bases spanning the gap. Germline V gene data show CDR1 as LNHDA and CDR2 as SQIVND (reference sequence). There are 16 residues in the CDR3. CDR3: CASSIVGMAMNTEAFF. DNA for the CDR3: TGTGCCAGTAGTATAGTGGGGATGGCTATGAACACTGAAGCTTTCTTT.

The chain recombines TRBV18 with TRBJ1-5; no reliable D call. The V gene's germline CDR1 is KGHSH and CDR2 LQKENI. Deletions cut 3 bases from V and 1 base from J, with 4 bases between. The CDR3 loop spans 13 amino acids. The CDR3 protein is CASSPTSNQPQHF. The CDR3 DNA reads as TGTGCCAGCTCACCGACCAGCAATCAGCCCCAGCATTTT.

The chain has TRBV5-1 and TRBJ2-7, with TRBD2 matching over 8 bases. V trimming: 2 bases; J trimming: 7 bases; junction bases outside the gene matches: 8. The CDR3 covers 14 residues. Per germline, CDR1 SGHRS and CDR2 YFSETQ. CDR3 DNA sequence: TGCGCCAGCAGCTTTGACGGGAGGGCGGGGGAGCAGTACTTC. It specifies CASSFDGRAGEQYF.

V usage is TRBV5-1 and J usage is TRBJ1-3, with D possibly being TRBD1 (5 bases). The CDR3 extends over 16 amino acids. The V gene's germline CDR1 is SGHRS and CDR2 YFSETQ. V was trimmed by 0 bases and J by 2 bases, leaving 12 bases between them. CDR3 region: CASSLAGRVAGNTIYF. The CDR3, as DNA: TGCGCCAGCAGCTTGGCCGGCAGGGTGGCTGGAAACACCATATATTTT.

V and J are TRBV24-1 and TRBJ2-5, with 8 bases matching TRBD1. In germline, CDR1 is KGHDR, CDR2 SFDVKD. The J segment lost 3 bases and the V segment lost 2 bases, leaving 4 bases of the junction unmatched. CDR3 length equals 15 residues. This CDR3 is CATSDSGQGKETQYF. CDR3 DNA: TGTGCCACCAGTGATTCCGGACAGGGAAAAGAGACCCAGTACTTC.

This sequence joins TRBV19 and TRBJ2-2; D is undetermined. CDR3 length equals 14 residues. With 1 base removed from V and 2 bases from J, the gap between germline ends came to 5 bases. CDR1 is LNHDA, CDR2 SQIVND, per germline (reference sequence). CDR3 DNA sequence: TGTGCCAGTAGTATAGGGATTAACACCGGGGAGCTGTTTTTT. This gives the protein CASSIGINTGELFF.

V is TRBV5-1 and J is TRBJ2-7, with unresolved D. CDR1 and CDR2 from the germline V gene are SGHRS and YFSETQ. The CDR3 consists of 14 residues. The ends were cut back, 2 bases at V and 1 base at J, with 10 bases in the middle. The CDR3 loop reads CASSFSTDSYEQYF. The CDR3 nucleotides are TGCGCCAGCAGCTTCAGTACGGATTCCTACGAGCAGTACTTC.

This chain connects TRBV6-5 to TRBJ2-7; the match to TRBD2 covers 9 bases. The CDR3 runs to 15 residues. The trim removed 5 bases at V and 2 bases at J, leaving 7 bases unmatched. Germline V gene sequence: CDR1 MNHEY, CDR2 SVGAGI. In DNA, the CDR3 is TGTGCCAGCAGTATCTCCTCTAGCGGGACCTACGAGCAGTACTTC. Its protein is CASSISSSGTYEQYF.

This chain connects TRBV18 to TRBJ2-2; no definite D call. Germline assignment: CDR1 KGHSH and CDR2 LQKENI. V was trimmed by 0 bases and J by 4 bases, leaving 6 bases between them. The CDR3 sequence is 14 residues long. As DNA, the CDR3 is TGTGCCAGCTCACCACCGTCAGGCACCGGGGAGCTGTTTTTT. The encoded protein is CASSPPSGTGELFF.

The V call is TRBV25-1, the J call TRBJ1-3; tentatively, D is TRBD1 (5 bases). This CDR3 spans 14 amino acids. Deletions cut 8 bases from V and 0 bases from J, with 11 bases between. In germline, CDR1 is MGHDK, CDR2 SYGVNS. The CDR3: CASVDRTSGNTIYF. CDR3 nucleotide sequence: TGTGCCAGCGTTGACAGAACCTCTGGAAACACCATATATTTT. Full variable domain (outside the CDR3, taken from reference TRBV25-1 and TRBJ1-3): EADIYQTPRYLVIGTGKKITLECSQTMGHDKMYWYQQDPGMELHLIHYSYGVNSTEKGDLSSESTVSRIRTEHFPLTLESARPSHTSQYLCASVDRTSGNTIYFGEGSWLTVV.

CDR3 loop: CAWGPGDTQYF. The CDR3 DNA is TGTGCCTGGGGCCCCGGGGATACGCAGTATTTT. The chain has TRBV30 and TRBJ2-3; no clear D gene. Between the trimmed V and J ends, which lost 5 bases and 6 bases, there was a span of 9 bases. Germline CDR1 and CDR2: GTSNPN and SVGIG (reference sequence). The length of the CDR3 is 11 residues.

The V gene is TRBV30, the J gene TRBJ2-5; D gene unclear. Germline CDR1 and CDR2: GTSNPN and SVGIG (reference sequence). V was clipped by 0 bases and J by 5 bases, with 4 bases between them. This CDR3 region has 11 residues. The CDR3 coding sequence is TGTGCCTGGAGTGTATCGGAGACCCAGTACTTC. This gives the protein CAWSVSETQYF.

This chain uses TRBV6-4 with TRBJ1-2; D might be TRBD1 (6 bases). The CDR3 runs to 13 residues. V lost 2 bases and J lost 2, with 6 bases in between. CDR1 is MRHNA and CDR2 is SNTAGT in the germline V gene. CDR3 sequence: CASSDGTNYGYTF. The DNA of the CDR3 is TGTGCCAGCAGTGACGGGACAAACTATGGCTACACCTTC.

The CDR3 loop reads CASSLVGQGGGYGYTF. CDR3 in DNA: TGCGCCAGCAGCTTGGTAGGGCAGGGCGGGGGCTATGGCTACACCTTC. This chain connects TRBV5-1 to TRBJ1-2, with D tentatively TRBD1 (5 bases). The CDR3 has 16 amino acids. The germline V gene has CDR1 SGHRS and CDR2 YFSETQ. Trimming shortened V by 0 bases and J by 4 bases, and 16 bases separated the two germline ends.

This chain uses TRBV3-1 (or the pseudogene TRBV3-2) with TRBJ2-1, with D uncertain. This CDR3 has 12 residues. V shed 5 bases and J shed 7 bases, with 9 bases lying between them. Per germline, CDR1 LGHDT and CDR2 YNNKEL (reference sequence). The CDR3 spells CASSGVENEQFF. CDR3 coding DNA: TGTGCCAGCAGCGGCGTCGAGAATGAGCAGTTCTTC.

This clone was seen a few times. The chain recombines TRBV5-4 with TRBJ2-7; possible D gene TRBD1, 5 bases. Trimming stripped 3 bases from V and 5 bases from J, with 12 bases between. The CDR3 spans 13 residues. The germline V gene encodes CDR1 SGHNT and CDR2 YYREEE (reference sequence). For the CDR3, the DNA is TGTGCCAGCAGCTCGCTTCAGGGCCACGAGCAGTACTTC. Encoded protein: CASSSLQGHEQYF.

The rearrangement links TRBV7-8 to TRBJ1-2; 7 nucleotides line up with TRBD1. With V trimmed by 1 base and J by 5 bases, 13 bases remained unmatched. Germline V gene data show CDR1 as SGHVS and CDR2 as FQNEAQ. The CDR3 has 17 residues. CDR3 DNA: TGTGCCAGCAGCTTAGGGGGAGGGACAGAGCTGCCTTATGGCTACACCTTC. This translates into CASSLGGGTELPYGYTF.

J is TRBJ1-4 and V is TRBV9; 7 bases match TRBD1. V dropped 2 bases and J dropped 5; count of bases not matched to a gene: 6. CDR3 length equals 15 residues. Germline V gene data show CDR1 as SGDLS and CDR2 as YYNGEE. DNA for the CDR3: TGTGCCAGCAGCGTTCGGGACAGATTAAATGAAAAACTGTTTTTT. It is translated as CASSVRDRLNEKLFF. Filled out from reference TRBV9 and TRBJ1-4, the complete variable domain reads DSGVTQTPKHLITATGQRVTLRCSPRSGDLSVYWYQQSLDQGLQFLIQYYNGEERAKGNILERFSAQQFPDLHSELNLSSLELGDSALYFCASSVRDRLNEKLFFGSGTQLSVL.

V is TRBV28 and J is TRBJ1-1; no definite D call. With 3 bases removed from V and 1 base from J, the gap between germline ends came to 12 bases. Germline V gene lookup returns CDR1 MDHEN and CDR2 SYDVKM. The length of the CDR3 is 15 residues. The CDR3 DNA sequence: TGTGCCAGCAGTTTCCCCACGGGCCAGAACACTGAAGCTTTCTTT. Protein product: CASSFPTGQNTEAFF.